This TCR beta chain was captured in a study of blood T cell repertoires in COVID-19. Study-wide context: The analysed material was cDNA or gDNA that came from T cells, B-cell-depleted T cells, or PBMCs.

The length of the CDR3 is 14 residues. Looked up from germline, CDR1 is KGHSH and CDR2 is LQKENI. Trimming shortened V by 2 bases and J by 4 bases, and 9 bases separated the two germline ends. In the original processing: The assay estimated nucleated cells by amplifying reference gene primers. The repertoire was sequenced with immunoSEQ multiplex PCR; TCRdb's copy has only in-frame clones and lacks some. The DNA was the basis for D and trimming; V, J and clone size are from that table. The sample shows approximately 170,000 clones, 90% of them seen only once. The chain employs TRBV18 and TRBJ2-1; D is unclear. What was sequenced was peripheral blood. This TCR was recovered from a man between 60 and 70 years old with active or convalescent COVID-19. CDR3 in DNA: TGTGCCAGCTCACCAGGCACACAATACAATGAGCAGTTCTTC. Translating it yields CASSPGTQYNEQFF.